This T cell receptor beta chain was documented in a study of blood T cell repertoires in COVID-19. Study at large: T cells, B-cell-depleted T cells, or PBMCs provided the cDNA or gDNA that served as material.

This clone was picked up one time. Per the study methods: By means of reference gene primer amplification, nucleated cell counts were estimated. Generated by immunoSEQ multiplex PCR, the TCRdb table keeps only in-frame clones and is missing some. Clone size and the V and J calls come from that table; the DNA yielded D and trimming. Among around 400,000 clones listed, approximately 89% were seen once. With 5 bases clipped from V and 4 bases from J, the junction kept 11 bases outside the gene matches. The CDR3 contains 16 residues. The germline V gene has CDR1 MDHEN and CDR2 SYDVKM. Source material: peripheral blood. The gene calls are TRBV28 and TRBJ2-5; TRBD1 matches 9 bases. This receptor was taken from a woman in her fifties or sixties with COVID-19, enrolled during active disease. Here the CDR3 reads CASSLTPGQGRETQYF. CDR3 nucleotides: TGTGCCAGCAGTCTGACACCGGGACAGGGTCGAGAGACCCAGTACTTC.